This T cell receptor beta chain originates from a study of T cell responses to AZD1222 COVID-19 vaccine. Clones were read by immunoSEQ multiplex PCR, and TCRdb kept only the in-frame ones, dropping some. Counted here are about 130,000 clones, 88% occurring once; the ten biggest clones make up over 6.5%. This clone occurred a few times. Its antigen is unknown. Study-level findings and limits: Spike-specific TCR depth and breadth grew after two AZD1222 doses.

J gave up 7 bases and V 7 bases, and 10 bases lay outside the gene matches. There are 15 residues in the CDR3. CDR1 and CDR2 (germline): WSHSY, SAAADI. The sample in question was peripheral blood, obtained on day 0 of AZD1222 vaccination. The chain uses TRBV10-2 and TRBJ2-1; 10 bases fit TRBD2. The TCR comes from an adult in good health. The CDR3 DNA reads TGCGCCAGCAAGAGGGAGCTAGCGGGAGTTAATGAGCAGTTCTTC. Its protein product is CASKRELAGVNEQFF.